This T cell receptor (beta chain) was obtained from a study of shared clonotypes between healthy human individuals. The length of the CDR3 is 15 residues. CDR1 and CDR2 from the germline V gene are SGHKS and YYEKEE (reference sequence). Trimming at V came to 3 bases and at J to 5 bases, leaving 8 bases not matched to a gene. Approximately 220 ng DNA, 25,000 to 35,000 T cell genomes, went into each sorted-subset replicate PCR. Profiled with immunoSEQ multiplex PCR; TCRdb holds only in-frame clones, not every one. The sample holds roughly 1,800,000 clones; about 95% are singletons and the top ten take approximately 1%. Findings and caveats of the study: Between four donors, naive CD4 clonotypes were shared at a level of about 5%.

Concerning this clone: Antigen: not known.

Terminally differentiated effector memory CD45RA+ cells were excluded by CCR7 positive selection of CD45RO-negative cells. The receptor comes from a man younger than 30 in good health. The chain recombines TRBV5-5 with TRBJ2-7; 10 bases map to TRBD1. Sequencing was performed on naive CD8+ T cells sorted from blood. CDR3 sequence (DNA): TGTGCCAGCAGCTCTCTCCGACAGGGGGCGCACGAGCAGTACTTC. It encodes CASSSLRQGAHEQYF.